These T cell receptor beta chains were read from a single sample in a study of cytomegalovirus exposure and HLA in healthy donors. Profiling relied on immunoSEQ multiplex PCR, and the TCRdb table lists in-frame clones only, not all of them. The repertoire holds 130,000 to 150,000 clones, with around 80% as singletons. Sequencing was carried out using PBMCs. The source of these receptors is a man aged 40-55 years in good health and CMV-seropositive. The CDR3 runs from the conserved cysteine through the conserved F or W. A D gene is named only where the DNA matches it firmly. Rows give clone size only sometimes, using once, few, many, or a class for an expanded clone.

j_call: TRBJ1-4
clone_size: few
d_call: -
v_call: TRBV6-1
cdr3_nt: TGTGCCAGCAGTGACTGTCCAAGTCTCCTAGTCGACAATGAAAAACTGTTTTTT
cdr3_aa: CASSDCPSLLVDNEKLFF

j_call: TRBJ1-1
clone_size: -
d_call: -
v_call: TRBV2
cdr3_nt: TGTGCCAGCAGTCAGGGTGGCACTGAAGCTTTCTTT
cdr3_aa: CASSQGGTEAFF

j_call: TRBJ2-1
clone_size: -
d_call: -
v_call: TRBV7-2
cdr3_nt: TGTGCCAGCAGCCCCTACCAATCCTACAATGAGCAGTTCTTC
cdr3_aa: CASSPYQSYNEQFF

j_call: TRBJ1-2
clone_size: -
d_call: TRBD1
v_call: TRBV29-1
cdr3_nt: TGCAGCGTTGAAGACTCGGACAGGAAAGGGGAACTTAACTATGGCTACACCTTC
cdr3_aa: CSVEDSDRKGELNYGYTF

j_call: TRBJ2-7
clone_size: -
d_call: -
v_call: TRBV30
cdr3_nt: TGTGCCTGGAGACTACCTAGCTCCTACGAGCAGTACTTC
cdr3_aa: CAWRLPSSYEQYF

j_call: TRBJ1-2
clone_size: -
d_call: -
v_call: TRBV10-3
cdr3_nt: TGTGCCATCAGTGCCGCCAGCGCCTATGGCTACACCTTC
cdr3_aa: CAISAASAYGYTF

j_call: TRBJ2-4
clone_size: -
d_call: -
v_call: TRBV4-1
cdr3_nt: TGCGCCAGCAGCCAAGTAGCTAACAAAAACATTCAGTACTTC
cdr3_aa: CASSQVANKNIQYF

j_call: TRBJ2-7
clone_size: -
d_call: TRBD1
v_call: TRBV10-1
cdr3_nt: TGCGCCAGCAGCCCCGGGACAGGGCCCTACGAGCAGTACTTC
cdr3_aa: CASSPGTGPYEQYF

j_call: TRBJ2-7
clone_size: -
d_call: -
v_call: TRBV12-1
cdr3_nt: TGTGCCAGCAGCCACCCGGCCAGGGGTGATGCCTGGGAGCAGTACTTC
cdr3_aa: CASSHPARGDAWEQYF

j_call: TRBJ2-1
clone_size: -
d_call: -
v_call: TRBV5-5
cdr3_nt: TGTGCCAGCAGCTTTTCTAGCTTGATTAGCGATGAGCAGTTCTTC
cdr3_aa: CASSFSSLISDEQFF

j_call: TRBJ1-3
clone_size: -
d_call: -
v_call: TRBV11-3
cdr3_nt: TGTGCCAGCAGCTTAGACGCCTACTCTGGAAACACCATATATTTT
cdr3_aa: CASSLDAYSGNTIYF

j_call: TRBJ2-5
clone_size: -
d_call: TRBD2
v_call: TRBV7-9
cdr3_nt: TGTTCCAGCAGCTTAGTAGGCCGACTAGCGGAAGAGACCCAGTACTTC
cdr3_aa: CSSSLVGRLAEETQYF

j_call: TRBJ1-5
clone_size: -
d_call: -
v_call: TRBV7-8
cdr3_nt: TGTGCCAGCAGCGTAGCGGGTAGCTACAATCAGCCCCAGCATTTT
cdr3_aa: CASSVAGSYNQPQHF

j_call: TRBJ2-7
clone_size: -
d_call: TRBD1
v_call: TRBV2
cdr3_nt: TGTGCCCAAACGGGCCAGGGGGCCTACGAGCAGTACTTC
cdr3_aa: CAQTGQGAYEQYF

j_call: TRBJ2-3
clone_size: -
d_call: -
v_call: TRBV5-1
cdr3_nt: TGCGCCAGCAGCCCCCCGCGAGCGGCTAGCACAGATACGCAGTATTTT
cdr3_aa: CASSPPRAASTDTQYF

j_call: TRBJ1-2
clone_size: -
d_call: TRBD1
v_call: TRBV2
cdr3_nt: TGTGCCAGCAGGCCCGGGACAGGATGGGGATTGGATGGCTACACCTTC
cdr3_aa: CASRPGTGWGLDGYTF

j_call: TRBJ1-1
clone_size: -
d_call: -
v_call: TRBV7-2
cdr3_nt: TGTGCCAGCAGCTTCCAAAACAGGTTAGAAGCTTTCTTT
cdr3_aa: CASSFQNRLEAFF

j_call: TRBJ2-6
clone_size: -
d_call: -
v_call: TRBV5-1
cdr3_nt: TGCGCCAGCAGCTTCGGGGTCCCCGGGGCCAACGTCCTGACTTTC
cdr3_aa: CASSFGVPGANVLTF

j_call: TRBJ1-2
clone_size: -
d_call: -
v_call: TRBV5-4
cdr3_nt: TGTGCCAGCAGCGAAACAGTAACCGATGGCTACACCTTC
cdr3_aa: CASSETVTDGYTF

j_call: TRBJ2-2
clone_size: -
d_call: -
v_call: TRBV5-4
cdr3_nt: TGTGCCAGCAGCTTGGAACAGAACACCGGGGAGCTGTTTTTT
cdr3_aa: CASSLEQNTGELFF

j_call: TRBJ1-1
clone_size: -
d_call: -
v_call: TRBV7-9
cdr3_nt: TGTGCCAGCAGCCAGGACTACACTGAAGCTTTCTTT
cdr3_aa: CASSQDYTEAFF

j_call: TRBJ1-1
clone_size: few
d_call: -
v_call: TRBV7-2
cdr3_nt: TGTGCCAGCGGGCTAAGGAACACTGAAGCTTTCTTT
cdr3_aa: CASGLRNTEAFF

j_call: TRBJ1-1
clone_size: -
d_call: TRBD1
v_call: TRBV6-5
cdr3_nt: TGTGCCAGCACCAGACAGGGGGGGCTGAACACTGAAGCTTTCTTT
cdr3_aa: CASTRQGGLNTEAFF

j_call: TRBJ2-1
clone_size: -
d_call: TRBD2
v_call: TRBV4-2
cdr3_nt: TGTGCCAGCAGCCAAGGGACTAGCTCCTACAATGAGCAGTTCTTC
cdr3_aa: CASSQGTSSYNEQFF

j_call: TRBJ1-4
clone_size: -
d_call: -
v_call: TRBV27
cdr3_nt: TGTGCCAGCAGTTGGGCAGGGGATGAAAAACTGTTTTTT
cdr3_aa: CASSWAGDEKLFF

j_call: TRBJ2-3
clone_size: few
d_call: TRBD2
v_call: TRBV5-1
cdr3_nt: TGCGCCAGCAGCCTGGGACTAGCGGGAGGAGATACGCAGTATTTT
cdr3_aa: CASSLGLAGGDTQYF

j_call: TRBJ1-5
clone_size: -
d_call: -
v_call: TRBV27
cdr3_nt: TGTGCCAGCGGAATTGCAGGGAATAGCAATCAGCCCCAGCATTTT
cdr3_aa: CASGIAGNSNQPQHF

j_call: TRBJ1-5
clone_size: -
d_call: -
v_call: TRBV6-1
cdr3_nt: TGTGCCAGCACGGGTGAGGCAGGAGGCAGCCAGCCCCAGCATTTT
cdr3_aa: CASTGEAGGSQPQHF

j_call: TRBJ2-3
clone_size: -
d_call: TRBD2
v_call: TRBV19
cdr3_nt: TGTGCCAGTAGGATAGCGGGAGGAGGAACAGATACGCAGTATTTT
cdr3_aa: CASRIAGGGTDTQYF

j_call: TRBJ2-1
clone_size: -
d_call: -
v_call: TRBV7-3
cdr3_nt: TGTGCCAGCAGCTTAACTAGCGGACATAATGAGCAGTTCTTC
cdr3_aa: CASSLTSGHNEQFF